A selection of T cell receptor beta chains follows, all from one sample in a study of blood T cells in healthy people across ages. TCRdb called the 5' RACE reads again in MiXCR, with one record for every CDR3 protein. The sample shows about 1.4 million distinct CDR3 sequences, 59% of them seen only once. The sequencing input was blood. These receptors all come from a man younger than 30 in good health. CDR3s include the opening cysteine and the closing phenylalanine or tryptophan. Each record gives: J gene, CDR3 length, D gene, clone size, V gene, CDR3 DNA, CDR3 protein. D genes are given only for firm matches. Clone size is not always given. Where it is, it says once, few, many or a class for expanded clones.

j_gene: TRBJ2-7
len: 18
d_gene: TRBD1
abundance: -
v_gene: TRBV3-1
CDR3nt: TGTGCCAGCAGCTCCCCAAAGGGGCAGGGGGCTTTATTTTACGAGCAGTACTTC
CDR3aa: CASSSPKGQGALFYEQYF

j_gene: TRBJ1-6
len: 17
d_gene: TRBD1
abundance: -
v_gene: TRBV2
CDR3nt: TGTGCCAGCAGTGAAGACCAGGGGGGGGGCATGTATTCACCCCTCCACTTT
CDR3aa: CASSEDQGGGMYSPLHF

j_gene: TRBJ2-2
len: 13
d_gene: -
abundance: once
v_gene: TRBV27
CDR3nt: TGTGCCAGCAGTTTCCCACCCGCCGGGGAGCTGTTTTTT
CDR3aa: CASSFPPAGELFF

j_gene: TRBJ2-7
len: 14
d_gene: -
abundance: few
v_gene: TRBV5-4
CDR3nt: TGTGCCAGCAGCCCCGGGACTCGAAACTACGAGCAGTACTTC
CDR3aa: CASSPGTRNYEQYF

j_gene: TRBJ2-5
len: 13
d_gene: -
abundance: many
v_gene: TRBV12-3/TRBV12-4
CDR3nt: TGTGCCAGCACTCCCGGGCTGGGGGAGACCCAGTACTTC
CDR3aa: CASTPGLGETQYF

j_gene: TRBJ2-5
len: 15
d_gene: -
abundance: -
v_gene: TRBV12-3/TRBV12-4
CDR3nt: TGTGCCAGCAGTTTCCCTGGACTACTCGAAGAGACCCAGTACTTC
CDR3aa: CASSFPGLLEETQYF

j_gene: TRBJ2-1
len: 15
d_gene: TRBD1
abundance: -
v_gene: TRBV9
CDR3nt: TGTGCCAGCAGTTTTGGGCAGGGGGTTTACAATGAGCAGTTCTTC
CDR3aa: CASSFGQGVYNEQFF

j_gene: TRBJ2-1
len: 11
d_gene: -
abundance: -
v_gene: TRBV7-2
CDR3nt: TGTGCCAGCAGCTTAAGTCTTGAGCAGTTCTTC
CDR3aa: CASSLSLEQFF

j_gene: TRBJ1-1
len: 14
d_gene: TRBD1
abundance: -
v_gene: TRBV5-1
CDR3nt: TGCGCCAGCAGACTCCTAGGGACAGGGGTTGAAGCTTTCTTT
CDR3aa: CASRLLGTGVEAFF

j_gene: TRBJ2-5
len: 15
d_gene: -
abundance: -
v_gene: TRBV28
CDR3nt: TGTGCCAGCAGTCCACAGACCGACTCCCAAGAGACCCAGTACTTC
CDR3aa: CASSPQTDSQETQYF

j_gene: TRBJ2-7
len: 13
d_gene: TRBD2
abundance: few
v_gene: TRBV20-1
CDR3nt: TGCAGTGCTAGAGATCCGGGAGGCTACGAGCAGTACTTC
CDR3aa: CSARDPGGYEQYF

j_gene: TRBJ1-2
len: 13
d_gene: -
abundance: -
v_gene: TRBV24-1
CDR3nt: TGTGCCACCAGTGACAGGGGTTTCTATGGCTACACCTTC
CDR3aa: CATSDRGFYGYTF

j_gene: TRBJ2-7
len: 13
d_gene: -
abundance: few
v_gene: TRBV7-6
CDR3nt: TGTGCCAGCAGCAAAATGTCATCCTACGAGCAGTACTTC
CDR3aa: CASSKMSSYEQYF

j_gene: TRBJ2-1
len: 15
d_gene: -
abundance: -
v_gene: TRBV6-5
CDR3nt: TGTGCCAGCAGCCGCGGGACAGCCACCTACAATGAGCAGTTCTTC
CDR3aa: CASSRGTATYNEQFF

j_gene: TRBJ2-6
len: 16
d_gene: -
abundance: -
v_gene: TRBV29-1
CDR3nt: TGCAGCGTTAAGTTCAGGGCTAGCTCTGGGGCCAACGTCCTGACTTTC
CDR3aa: CSVKFRASSGANVLTF

j_gene: TRBJ1-1
len: 13
d_gene: -
abundance: -
v_gene: TRBV29-1
CDR3nt: TGCAGCGTTGCCCCCGCGCGGGACACTGAAGCTTTCTTT
CDR3aa: CSVAPARDTEAFF

j_gene: TRBJ2-1
len: 16
d_gene: TRBD2
abundance: once
v_gene: TRBV6-2/TRBV6-3
CDR3nt: TGTGCCAGCAGCCCGCGGGCGGGGGGCCTATACAATGAGCAGTTCTTC
CDR3aa: CASSPRAGGLYNEQFF

j_gene: TRBJ2-7
len: 17
d_gene: -
abundance: -
v_gene: TRBV6-6
CDR3nt: TGTGCCAGCAGTTACTCGTTTCGTCAGGGTTCCCCCTACGAGCAGTACTTC
CDR3aa: CASSYSFRQGSPYEQYF